Included here is one T cell receptor beta chain sequence, with context. The antigen is not known. These data come from a study of T cells after yellow fever vaccination. About the research overall: With SMART-Seq v4 Ultra Low Input, the fractions containing low cell numbers were prepared. General study results and limits: A large majority of primary-vaccination clones showed up again after the booster (about 97% CD4, 88% CD8).

In TCRdb, the 5' RACE reads were re-called with MiXCR into one record per CDR3 protein. Altogether approximately 550,000 distinct CDR3 sequences are present, approximately 13% being singletons, with the ten largest covering about 14%. This CDR3 is built from 13 residues. The V gene lost 5 bases and the J gene lost 1 base, with 8 bases spanning the gap. Germline loops: CDR1 SGHKS, CDR2 YYEKEE (reference sequence). The source material was PBMCs, sampled on the day of the yellow fever booster vaccination. The source is a man aged 25 to 45 who received the YFV17D yellow fever vaccine. This sequence joins TRBV5-5 and TRBJ2-3, with D possibly being TRBD1 (6 bases). The CDR3 here is CASRWTGTDTQYF. CDR3 bases: TGTGCCAGCAGGTGGACAGGCACAGATACGCAGTATTTT. Using reference TRBV5-5 and TRBJ2-3 for the parts outside the CDR3, the full variable domain is DAGVTQSPTHLIKTRGQQVTLRCSPISGHKSVSWYQQVLGQGPQFIFQYYEKEERGRGNFPDRFSARQFPNYSSELNVNALLLGDSALYLCASRWTGTDTQYFGPGTRLTVL.